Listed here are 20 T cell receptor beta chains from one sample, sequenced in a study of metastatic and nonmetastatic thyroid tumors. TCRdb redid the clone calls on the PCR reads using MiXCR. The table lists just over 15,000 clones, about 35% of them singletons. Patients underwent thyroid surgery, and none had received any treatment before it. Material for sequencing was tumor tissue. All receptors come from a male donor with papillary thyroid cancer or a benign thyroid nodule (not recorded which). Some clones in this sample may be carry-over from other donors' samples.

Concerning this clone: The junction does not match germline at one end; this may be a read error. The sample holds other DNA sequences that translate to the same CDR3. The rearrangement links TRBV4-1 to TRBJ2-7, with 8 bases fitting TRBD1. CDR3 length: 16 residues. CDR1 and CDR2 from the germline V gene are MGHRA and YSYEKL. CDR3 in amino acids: CASSQDLYRGIYEQYF. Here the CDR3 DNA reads TGCGCTAGCAGCCAAGATCTATACAGGGGGATCTACGAGCAGTACTTC.

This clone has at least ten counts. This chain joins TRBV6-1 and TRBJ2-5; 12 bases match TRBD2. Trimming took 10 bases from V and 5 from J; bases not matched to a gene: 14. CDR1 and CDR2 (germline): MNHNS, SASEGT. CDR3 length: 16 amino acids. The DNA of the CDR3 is TGTGCCACAACCAACCTAAGACTAGCGGGAGAGGAGACCCAGTACTTC. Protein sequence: CATTNLRLAGEETQYF.

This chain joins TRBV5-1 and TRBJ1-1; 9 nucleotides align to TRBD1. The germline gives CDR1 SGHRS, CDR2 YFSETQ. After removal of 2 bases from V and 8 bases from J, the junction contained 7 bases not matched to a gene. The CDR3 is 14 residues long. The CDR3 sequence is CASSLEGQGLEAFF. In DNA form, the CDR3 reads TGCGCCAGCAGCTTAGAAGGACAGGGGCTAGAAGCTTTCTTT.

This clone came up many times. DNA for the CDR3: TGTGCCAGCAGCTCCGGGACAGGGGGCTATTGGAATCAGCCCCAGCATTTT. Its protein product is CASSSGTGGYWNQPQHF. The rearrangement links TRBV7-9 to TRBJ1-5; 12 bases agree with TRBD1. The germline CDR1 and CDR2 sequences are SEHNR and FQNEAQ (reference sequence). This CDR3 is built from 17 residues. Losses at the gene ends were 4 bases for V and 4 bases for J; bases not matched to a gene: 8.

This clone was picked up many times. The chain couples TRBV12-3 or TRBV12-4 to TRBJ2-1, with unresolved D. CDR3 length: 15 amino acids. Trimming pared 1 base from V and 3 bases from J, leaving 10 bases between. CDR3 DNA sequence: TGTGCCAGCAGTTTAGAGGCGATAGTCTACAATGAGCAGTTCTTC. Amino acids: CASSLEAIVYNEQFF.

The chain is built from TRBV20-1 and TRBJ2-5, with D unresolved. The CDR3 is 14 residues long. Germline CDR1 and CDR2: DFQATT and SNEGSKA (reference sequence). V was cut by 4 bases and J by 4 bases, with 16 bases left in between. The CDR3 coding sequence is TGCAGTGCTAAGGTAGAACCCGCGTTAGAGACCCAGTACTTC. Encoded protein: CSAKVEPALETQYF.

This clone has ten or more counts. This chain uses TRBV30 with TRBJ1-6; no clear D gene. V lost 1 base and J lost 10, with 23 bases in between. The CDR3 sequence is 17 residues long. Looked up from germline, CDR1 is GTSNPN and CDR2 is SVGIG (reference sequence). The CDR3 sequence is CAWSARASRRAGSPLHF. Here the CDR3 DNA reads TGTGCCTGGAGTGCCAGAGCCAGTCGAAGGGCTGGGTCACCCCTCCACTTT.

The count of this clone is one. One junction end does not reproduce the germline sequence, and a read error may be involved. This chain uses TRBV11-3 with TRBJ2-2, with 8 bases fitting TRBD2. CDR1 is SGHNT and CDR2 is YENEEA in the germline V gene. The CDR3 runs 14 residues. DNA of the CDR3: TGTGCCAGCAGCGCCCGGGAGGGCCTCCGTGAGCTGTCTTTT. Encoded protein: CASSAREGLRELSF.

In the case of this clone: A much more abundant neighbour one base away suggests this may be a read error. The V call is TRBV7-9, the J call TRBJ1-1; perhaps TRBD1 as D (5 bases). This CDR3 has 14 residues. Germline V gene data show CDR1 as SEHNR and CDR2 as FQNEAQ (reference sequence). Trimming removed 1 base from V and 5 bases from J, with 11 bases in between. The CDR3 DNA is TGTGCCAGCAGCTTAGGAACAGAGGGGACTGAAGCTTTCTTT. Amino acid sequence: CASSLGTEGTEAFF.

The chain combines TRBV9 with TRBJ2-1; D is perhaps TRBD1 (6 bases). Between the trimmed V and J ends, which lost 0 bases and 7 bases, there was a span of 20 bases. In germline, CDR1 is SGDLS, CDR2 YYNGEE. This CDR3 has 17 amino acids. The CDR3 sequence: CASSVATGQGIRNEQFF. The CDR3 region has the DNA TGTGCCAGCAGCGTAGCTACAGGGCAGGGGATAAGGAATGAGCAGTTCTTC.

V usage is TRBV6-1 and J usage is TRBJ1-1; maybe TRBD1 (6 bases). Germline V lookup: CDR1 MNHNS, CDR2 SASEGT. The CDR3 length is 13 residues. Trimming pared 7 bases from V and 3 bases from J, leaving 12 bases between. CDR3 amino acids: CASNPRTDTEAFF. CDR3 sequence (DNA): TGTGCCAGCAACCCCAGGACAGACACTGAAGCTTTCTTT.

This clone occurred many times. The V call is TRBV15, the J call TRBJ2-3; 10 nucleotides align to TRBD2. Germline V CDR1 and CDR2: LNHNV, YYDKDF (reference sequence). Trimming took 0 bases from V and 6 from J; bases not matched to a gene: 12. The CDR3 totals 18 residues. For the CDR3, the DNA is TGTGCCACCAGCAGAGATACCCTAGCGGGAGCCGAGGCGGATACGCAGTATTTT. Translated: CATSRDTLAGAEADTQYF.

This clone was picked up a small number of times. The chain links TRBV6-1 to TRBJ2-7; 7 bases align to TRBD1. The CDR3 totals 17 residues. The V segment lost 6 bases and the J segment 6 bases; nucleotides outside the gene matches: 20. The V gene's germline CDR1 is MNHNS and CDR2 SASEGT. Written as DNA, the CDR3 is TGTGCCAGCAGGGCTAAGGCAAGGGGGCTTGTTGAATGCGAGCAGTACTTC. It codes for CASRAKARGLVECEQYF.

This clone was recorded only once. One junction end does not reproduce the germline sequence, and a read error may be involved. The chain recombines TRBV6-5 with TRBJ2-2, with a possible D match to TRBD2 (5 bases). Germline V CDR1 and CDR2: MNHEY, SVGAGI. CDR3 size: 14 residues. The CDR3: CACSYRGFDAELFF. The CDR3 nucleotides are TGTGCCTGCAGTTACCGCGGGTTCGACGCGGAGCTGTTTTTT.

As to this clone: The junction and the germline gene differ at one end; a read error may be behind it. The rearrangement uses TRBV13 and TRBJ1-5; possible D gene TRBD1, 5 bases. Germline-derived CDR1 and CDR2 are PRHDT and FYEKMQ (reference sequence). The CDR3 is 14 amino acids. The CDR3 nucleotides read TGTGCCATCAGCTTAAGTCAGGGTCATCAGCCTCAGCATTTT. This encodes CAISLSQGHQPQHF.

This CDR3 reads CASSLTQGIVYEQYF. The DNA of the CDR3 is TGTGCCAGCAGCCTCACTCAGGGTATCGTCTACGAGCAGTACTTC. The gene calls are TRBV28 and TRBJ2-7; perhaps TRBD1 as D (5 bases). Germline V CDR1 and CDR2: MDHEN, SYDVKM. V lost 6 bases and J 3 bases, leaving 18 bases between the germline ends. This CDR3 has 15 amino acids.

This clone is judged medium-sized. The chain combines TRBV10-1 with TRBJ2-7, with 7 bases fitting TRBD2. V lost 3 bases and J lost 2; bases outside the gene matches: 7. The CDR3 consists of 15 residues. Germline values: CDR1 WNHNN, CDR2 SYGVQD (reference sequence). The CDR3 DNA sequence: TGCGCCAGCAGTGACACTTTCGGGACTACCTACGAGCAGTACTTC. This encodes CASSDTFGTTYEQYF.

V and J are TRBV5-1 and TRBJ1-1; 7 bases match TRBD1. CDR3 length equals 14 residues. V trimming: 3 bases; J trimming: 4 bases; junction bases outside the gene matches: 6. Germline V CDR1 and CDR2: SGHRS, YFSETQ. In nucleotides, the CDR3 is TGCGCCAGCAGCTCTGCGACAGGGTTCACTGAAGCTTTCTTT. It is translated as CASSSATGFTEAFF.

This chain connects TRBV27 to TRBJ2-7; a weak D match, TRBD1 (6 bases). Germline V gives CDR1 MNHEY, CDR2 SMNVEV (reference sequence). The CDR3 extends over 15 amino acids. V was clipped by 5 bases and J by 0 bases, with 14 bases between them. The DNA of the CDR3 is TGTGCCAGCAGTATCCTACGACAGGCCTCCTACGAGCAGTACTTC. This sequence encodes CASSILRQASYEQYF.

CDR3 region: CASSFEDILYGYTF. DNA of the CDR3: TGTGCCAGCAGTTTCGAAGACATCCTCTATGGCTACACCTTC. This sequence joins TRBV6-2 or TRBV6-3 and TRBJ1-2, with D uncertain. The CDR3 contains 14 residues. The germline gives CDR1 MNHEY, CDR2 SVGEGT. V shed 4 bases and J shed 4 bases, with 13 bases lying between them.